These 8 T cell receptor beta chains came from one sample sequenced in a study of T-cell reconstitution after alpha-beta-depleted transplantation in children. Unique molecular identifiers were incorporated when the TCRbeta library was constructed. One entry per CDR3 protein results from TCRdb running MiXCR on the PCR reads. Here the sample spans a few hundred thousand distinct CDR3 sequences, 13% being singletons. The sample in question was PBMCs, obtained from the stem cell graft. These receptors were taken from a human donor who donated a stem cell graft to a child with Fanconi anemia.

The V call is TRBV7-9, the J call TRBJ1-1, with TRBD1 as a possible D gene (5 bases). From germline, CDR1 is SEHNR and CDR2 FQNEAQ (reference sequence). With 5 bases removed from V and 3 bases from J, the gap between germline ends came to 19 bases. This CDR3 has 16 residues. CDR3 in amino acids: CASSIRRFGGYTEAFF. The CDR3 nucleotides are TGTGCCAGCAGCATCAGACGGTTCGGGGGGTACACTGAAGCTTTCTTT. Full variable domain (outside the CDR3, taken from reference TRBV7-9 and TRBJ1-1): DTGVSQNPRHKITKRGQNVTFRCDPISEHNRLYWYRQTLGQGPEFLTYFQNEAQLEKSRLLSDRFSAERPKGSFSTLEIQRTEQGDSAMYLCASSIRRFGGYTEAFFGQGTRLTVV.

This clonotype occurred many times. The chain combines TRBV18 with TRBJ1-1; D possibly corresponds to TRBD1 (5 bases). Trimming took off 3 bases at V and 8 bases at J, with 19 bases between the two ends. The V gene's germline CDR1 is KGHSH and CDR2 LQKENI. The CDR3 sequence is 15 residues long. CDR3 coding DNA: TGTGCCAGCTCACCTTTACTTACCGGGACGGAGGAAGCTTTCTTT. Translation: CASSPLLTGTEEAFF. Using reference TRBV18 and TRBJ1-1 for the parts outside the CDR3, the full variable domain is NAGVMQNPRHLVRRRGQEARLRCSPMKGHSHVYWYRQLPEEGLKFMVYLQKENIIDESGMPKERFSAEFPKEGPSILRIQQVVRGDSAAYFCASSPLLTGTEEAFFGQGTRLTVV.

This clonotype was seen many times. The chain joins TRBV20-1 to TRBJ1-1; D not certain. The V gene's germline CDR1 is DFQATT and CDR2 SNEGSKA (reference sequence). This CDR3 contains 10 residues. The V gene lost 5 bases and the J gene lost 7 bases, with 8 bases spanning the gap. CDR3 sequence (DNA): TGCAGTGCTTCGCAGGTTGAAGCTTTCTTT. This codes for CSASQVEAFF.

The chain carries TRBV5-8 and TRBJ2-5; the D gene is possibly TRBD2 (6 bases). This CDR3 has 15 residues. From germline, CDR1 is SGHTS and CDR2 YDEGEE. Trimming took 4 bases from V and 5 from J, leaving 18 bases between them. Written as DNA, the CDR3 is TGTGCCAGCAGCGCACGGACCCTCGGAGGGGAGACCCAGTACTTC. Translated, it gives CASSARTLGGETQYF.

This chain connects TRBV15 to TRBJ1-2; 7 bases are a match to TRBD1. The trim removed 5 bases at V and 12 bases at J, leaving 9 bases unmatched. Germline loops: CDR1 LNHNV, CDR2 YYDKDF (reference sequence). CDR3 length equals 12 residues. CDR3 region: CATSGSTGINTF. Here the CDR3 DNA reads TGTGCCACCAGCGGGTCGACAGGGATAAACACCTTC.

The chain uses TRBV19 and TRBJ1-3; maybe TRBD1 (5 bases). This CDR3 has 14 residues. CDR1 and CDR2 (germline): LNHDA, SQIVND (reference sequence). V shed 3 bases and J shed 8 bases, with 14 bases lying between them. Here the CDR3 reads CASSIRGSPDTIYF. CDR3 DNA: TGTGCCAGTAGTATCCGGGGCAGCCCGGACACCATATATTTT.

The table lists this clonotype with a few counts. The J gene is TRBJ1-2, the V gene TRBV4-2, with D maybe TRBD1 (6 bases). This CDR3 spans 14 amino acids. CDR1 LGHNA and CDR2 YNFKEQ come from the germline V gene. V dropped 0 bases and J dropped 8 bases, with 13 bases sitting between them. As DNA, the CDR3 is TGTGCCAGCAGCCAAGATGGGGCAGGGGAAGGCTACACCTTC. Amino acid sequence: CASSQDGAGEGYTF.

This chain joins TRBV20-1 and TRBJ2-2; perhaps TRBD1 as D (5 bases). Trimming took 0 bases from V and 5 from J, leaving 10 bases between them. The germline gives CDR1 DFQATT, CDR2 SNEGSKA (reference sequence). The CDR3 consists of 14 residues. CDR3 amino acids: CSARDKGQTGELFF. In nucleotides, the CDR3 is TGCAGTGCTAGAGATAAGGGGCAGACCGGGGAGCTGTTTTTT.